This TCR beta chain was identified during a study of a mutant IDH1 vaccine in newly diagnosed glioma. Study as a whole: Following radiotherapy alone, or alongside temozolomide cycles, vaccination was started after an interval of 4-6 weeks. Of treated patients, approximately 62% were men and roughly 40% women, averaging around 40 years.

The repertoire was sequenced with immunoSEQ multiplex PCR; TCRdb's copy has only in-frame clones and lacks some. Here the sample spans 40,000 to 45,000 clones, about 86% being singletons. Germline V CDR1 and CDR2: SGHVS, FQNEAQ. The CDR3 contains 14 residues. The V end was cut by 2 bases, the J end by 6 bases, with 13 bases between. The time point was: week 35, safety follow-up. In every dose of vaccine, 300 ug of mutant IDH1 20-mer peptide was given alongside topical imiquimod. Eight vaccine injections were given to patients in weeks 1, 3, 5, 7, 11, 15, 19 and 23. The count of this clone is one. Its target is unknown.

The chain couples TRBV7-8 to TRBJ1-2; the D is unclear. The sequence was collected from a woman in her thirties or forties with glioma. Some clones in this sample may be carry-over from other donors' samples. This specimen consisted of PBMCs, obtained from a glioma patient whose treatment included an IDH1 peptide vaccine. CDR3 protein: CASSLRVVRNGYTF. As DNA, the CDR3 is TGTGCCAGCAGCTTACGTGTGGTTCGAAATGGCTACACCTTC.